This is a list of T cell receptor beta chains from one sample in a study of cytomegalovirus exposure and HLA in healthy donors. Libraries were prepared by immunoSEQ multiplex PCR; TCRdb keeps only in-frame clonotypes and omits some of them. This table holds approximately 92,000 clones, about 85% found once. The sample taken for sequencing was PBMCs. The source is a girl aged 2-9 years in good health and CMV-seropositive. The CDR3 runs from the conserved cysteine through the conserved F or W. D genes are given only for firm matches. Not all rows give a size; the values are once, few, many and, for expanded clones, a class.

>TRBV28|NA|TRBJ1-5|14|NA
CTSIPRGFHQPQHF
TGTACCAGCATTCCAAGGGGGTTCCATCAGCCCCAGCATTTT
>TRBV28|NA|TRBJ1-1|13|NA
CASSLTANTEAFF
TGTGCCAGCAGCTTGACAGCGAACACTGAAGCTTTCTTT
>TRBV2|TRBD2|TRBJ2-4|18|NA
CASSEGMVAGGALNIQYF
TGTGCCAGCAGTGAAGGAATGGTAGCGGGAGGGGCTTTAAACATTCAGTACTTC
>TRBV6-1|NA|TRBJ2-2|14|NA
CASTRMAGTGELFF
TGTGCCAGCACTCGGATGGCGGGCACCGGGGAGCTGTTTTTT
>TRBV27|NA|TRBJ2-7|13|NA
CASSPPRAYEQYF
TGTGCCAGCAGTCCACCCCGAGCATACGAGCAGTACTTC
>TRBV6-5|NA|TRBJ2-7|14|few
CASSLYRASYEQYF
TGTGCCAGCAGTTTATACAGGGCCAGCTACGAGCAGTACTTC
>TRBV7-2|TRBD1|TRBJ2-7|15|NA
CASSFPGQGYYEQYF
TGTGCCAGCAGCTTTCCGGGACAGGGGTACTACGAGCAGTACTTC
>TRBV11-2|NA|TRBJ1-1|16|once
CASSPRRGSGNTEAFF
TGTGCCAGCAGCCCCCGGCGGGGGTCGGGGAACACTGAAGCTTTCTTT
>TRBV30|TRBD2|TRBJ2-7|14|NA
CAWRGLAGGYEQYF
TGTGCCTGGAGAGGGCTAGCGGGAGGATACGAGCAGTACTTC
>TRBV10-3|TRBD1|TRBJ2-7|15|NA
CAISEGTGMDYEQYF
TGTGCCATCAGTGAGGGGACAGGGATGGACTACGAGCAGTACTTC
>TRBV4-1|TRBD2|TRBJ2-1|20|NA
CASSLQGLAGLESSYNEQFF
TGCGCCAGCAGCCTCCAGGGACTAGCGGGTCTCGAGAGCTCCTACAATGAGCAGTTCTTC
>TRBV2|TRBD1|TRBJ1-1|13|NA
CASVGTGGTEAFF
TGTGCCAGCGTCGGGACAGGGGGCACTGAAGCTTTCTTT
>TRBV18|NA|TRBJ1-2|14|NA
CASSPRTDDYGYTF
TGTGCCAGCTCACCGCGAACAGATGACTATGGCTACACCTTC
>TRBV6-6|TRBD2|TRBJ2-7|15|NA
CASSLVLAGSYEQYF
TGTGCCAGCAGCCTGGTCCTAGCGGGGAGCTACGAGCAGTACTTC
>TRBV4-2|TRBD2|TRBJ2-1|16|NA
CASSQGRLAGPAEQFF
TGTGCCAGCAGCCAAGGAAGACTAGCGGGGCCGGCGGAGCAGTTCTTC
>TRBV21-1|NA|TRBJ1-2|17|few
CASSNRDRTDCNYGYTF
TGTGCCAGCAGCAACCGGGACAGAACGGATTGTAACTATGGCTACACCTTC
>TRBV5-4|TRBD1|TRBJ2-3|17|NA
CASSLGLGTGDTDTQYF
TGTGCCAGCAGCTTGGGTCTCGGGACAGGAGACACAGATACGCAGTATTTT
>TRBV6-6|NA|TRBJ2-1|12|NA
CATGGSYNEQFF
TGTGCCACAGGGGGGAGTTACAATGAGCAGTTCTTC
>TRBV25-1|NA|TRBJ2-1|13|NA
CASSESGVHEQFF
TGTGCCAGCAGTGAATCCGGGGTCCATGAGCAGTTCTTC
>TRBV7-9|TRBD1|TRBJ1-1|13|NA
CASSSRGPIEAFF
TGTGCCAGCAGTTCTAGGGGGCCTATTGAAGCTTTCTTT
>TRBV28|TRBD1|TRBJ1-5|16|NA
CASSLHRGPRNQPQHF
TGTGCCAGCAGTTTACACAGGGGGCCCCGAAATCAGCCCCAGCATTTT
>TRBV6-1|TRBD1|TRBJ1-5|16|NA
CASSAYRDSSNQPQHF
TGTGCCAGCAGTGCATACCGGGACAGCTCCAATCAGCCCCAGCATTTT
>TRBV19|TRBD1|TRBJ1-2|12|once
CASNDRGHGYTF
TGTGCCAGTAACGACAGGGGACATGGCTACACCTTC
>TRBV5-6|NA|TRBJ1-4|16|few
CASSFRMVATNEKLFF
TGTGCCAGCAGCTTCAGGATGGTCGCAACTAATGAAAAACTGTTTTTT
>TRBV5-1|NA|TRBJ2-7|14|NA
CASSLVLGSYEQYF
TGCGCCAGCAGCTTGGTTCTAGGAAGCTACGAGCAGTACTTC
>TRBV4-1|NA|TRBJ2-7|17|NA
CASSQAPNDPGSYEQYF
TGCGCCAGCAGCCAAGCTCCGAATGACCCAGGGTCCTACGAGCAGTACTTC
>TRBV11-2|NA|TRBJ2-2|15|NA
CASSLSRQGTGELFF
TGTGCCAGCAGCTTATCCCGGCAGGGGACCGGGGAGCTGTTTTTT
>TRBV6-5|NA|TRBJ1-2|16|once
CASSSPSFPEAGGYTF
TGTGCCAGCAGTTCCCCATCCTTCCCCGAGGCGGGCGGCTACACCTTC
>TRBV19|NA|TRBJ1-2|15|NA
CASSPTGAGTYGYTF
TGTGCCAGTAGTCCAACGGGAGCAGGGACCTATGGCTACACCTTC
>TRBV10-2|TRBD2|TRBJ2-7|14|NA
CASLGSSGSYEQYF
TGCGCCAGTCTCGGCTCTAGCGGTTCCTACGAGCAGTACTTC
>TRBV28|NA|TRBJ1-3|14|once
CASSLQYSGNTIYF
TGTGCCAGCAGTTTACAGTACTCTGGAAACACCATATATTTT